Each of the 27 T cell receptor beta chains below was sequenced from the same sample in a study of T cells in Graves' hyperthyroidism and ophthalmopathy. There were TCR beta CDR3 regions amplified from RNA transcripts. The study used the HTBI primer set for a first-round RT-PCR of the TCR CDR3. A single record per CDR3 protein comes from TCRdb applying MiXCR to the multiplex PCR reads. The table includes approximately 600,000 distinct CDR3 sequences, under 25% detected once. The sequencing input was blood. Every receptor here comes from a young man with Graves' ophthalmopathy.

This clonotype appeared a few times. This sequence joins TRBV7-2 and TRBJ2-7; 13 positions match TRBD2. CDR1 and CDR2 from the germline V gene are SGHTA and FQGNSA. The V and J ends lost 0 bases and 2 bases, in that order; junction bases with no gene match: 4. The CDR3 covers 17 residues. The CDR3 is CASSLAGGLAGPYEQYF. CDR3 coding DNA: TGTGCCAGCAGCTTAGCGGGGGGACTAGCGGGGCCCTACGAGCAGTACTTC.

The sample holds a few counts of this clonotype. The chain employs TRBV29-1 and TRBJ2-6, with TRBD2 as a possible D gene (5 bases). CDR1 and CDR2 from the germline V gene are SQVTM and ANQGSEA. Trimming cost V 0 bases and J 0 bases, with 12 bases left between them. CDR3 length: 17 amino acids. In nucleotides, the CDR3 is TGCAGCGTTGAAGACCGAGACTACCACTCTGGGGCCAACGTCCTGACTTTC. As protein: CSVEDRDYHSGANVLTF.

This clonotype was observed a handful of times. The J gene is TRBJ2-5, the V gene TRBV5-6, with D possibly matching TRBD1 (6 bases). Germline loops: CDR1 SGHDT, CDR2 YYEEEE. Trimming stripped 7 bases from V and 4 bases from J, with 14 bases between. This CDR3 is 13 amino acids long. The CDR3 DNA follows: TGTGCCAGCCGGCGGGCAGGGGTAGAGACCCAGTACTTC. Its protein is CASRRAGVETQYF.

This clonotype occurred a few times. CDR3 in DNA: TGTGCCAGTAGGTCCCTGGCAGGGGGTCCCTACGAGCAGTACTTC. Its protein product is CASRSLAGGPYEQYF. V gene TRBV19 combines with J gene TRBJ2-7; 7 nucleotides match TRBD1. The CDR3 is made up of 15 amino acids. From germline, CDR1 is LNHDA and CDR2 SQIVND (reference sequence). V was pared by 6 bases and J by 2 bases, with 10 bases of the junction left unmatched.

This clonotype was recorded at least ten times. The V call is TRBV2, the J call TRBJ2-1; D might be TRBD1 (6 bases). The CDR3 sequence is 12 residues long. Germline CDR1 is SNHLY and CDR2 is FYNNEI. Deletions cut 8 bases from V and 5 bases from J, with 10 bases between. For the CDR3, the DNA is TGTGCCAGCGTCTGGACAGACAATGAGCAGTTCTTC. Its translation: CASVWTDNEQFF.

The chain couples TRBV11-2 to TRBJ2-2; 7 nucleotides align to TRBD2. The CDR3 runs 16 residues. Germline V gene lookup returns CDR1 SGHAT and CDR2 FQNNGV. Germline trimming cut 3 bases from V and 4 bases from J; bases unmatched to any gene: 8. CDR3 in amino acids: CASSFGAGAPTGELFF. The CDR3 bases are TGTGCCAGCAGCTTCGGTGCGGGAGCCCCCACCGGGGAGCTGTTTTTT.

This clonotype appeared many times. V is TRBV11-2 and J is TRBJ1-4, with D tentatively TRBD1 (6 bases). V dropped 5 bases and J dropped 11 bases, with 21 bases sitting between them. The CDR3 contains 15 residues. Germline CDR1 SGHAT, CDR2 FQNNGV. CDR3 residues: CASSPGAGDPEKLFF. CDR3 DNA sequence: TGTGCCAGCAGCCCCGGGGCAGGGGATCCGGAGAAACTGTTTTTT.

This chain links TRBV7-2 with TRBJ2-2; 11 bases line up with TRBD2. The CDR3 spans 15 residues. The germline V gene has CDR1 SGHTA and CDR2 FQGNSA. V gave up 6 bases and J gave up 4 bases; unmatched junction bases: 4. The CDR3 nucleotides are TGTGCCAGCAGTCGGACTAGCGGGCCCACCGGGGAGCTGTTTTTT. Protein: CASSRTSGPTGELFF. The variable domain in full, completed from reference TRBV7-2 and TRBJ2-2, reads GAGVSQSPSNKVTEKGKDVELRCDPISGHTALYWYRQSLGQGLEFLIYFQGNSAPDKSGLPSDRFSAERTGGSVSTLTIQRTQQEDSAVYLCASSRTSGPTGELFFGEGSRLTVL.

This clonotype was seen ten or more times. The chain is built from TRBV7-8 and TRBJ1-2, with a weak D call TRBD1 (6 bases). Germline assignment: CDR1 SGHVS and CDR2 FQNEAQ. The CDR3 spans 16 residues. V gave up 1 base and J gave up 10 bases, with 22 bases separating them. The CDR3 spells CASSLGGGGQLRVYTF. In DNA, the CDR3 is TGTGCCAGCAGCTTAGGAGGTGGGGGCCAGCTTAGAGTCTACACCTTC. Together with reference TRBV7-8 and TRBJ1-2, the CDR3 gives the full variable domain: GAGVSQSPRYKVAKRGQDVALRCDPISGHVSLFWYQQALGQGPEFLTYFQNEAQLDKSGLPSDRFFAERPEGSVSTLKIQRTQQEDSAVYLCASSLGGGGQLRVYTFGSGTRLTVV.

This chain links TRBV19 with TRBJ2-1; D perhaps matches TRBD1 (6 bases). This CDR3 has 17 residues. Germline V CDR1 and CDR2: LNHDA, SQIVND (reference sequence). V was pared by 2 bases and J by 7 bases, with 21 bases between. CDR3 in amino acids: CASSIIHGGSAWNEQFF. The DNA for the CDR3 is TGTGCCAGTAGTATAATCCATGGGGGCAGTGCCTGGAATGAGCAGTTCTTC.

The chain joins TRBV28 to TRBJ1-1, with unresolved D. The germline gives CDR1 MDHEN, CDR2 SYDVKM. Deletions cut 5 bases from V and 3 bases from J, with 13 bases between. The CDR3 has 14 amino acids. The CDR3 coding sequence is TGTGCCAGCAGTATAACTCAAAGAGACACTGAAGCTTTCTTT. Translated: CASSITQRDTEAFF.

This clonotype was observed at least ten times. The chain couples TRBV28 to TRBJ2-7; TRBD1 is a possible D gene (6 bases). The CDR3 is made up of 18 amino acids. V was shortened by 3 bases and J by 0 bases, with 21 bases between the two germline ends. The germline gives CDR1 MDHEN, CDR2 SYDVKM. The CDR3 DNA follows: TGTGCCAGCAGTTTCCCTACATCCCTCCAGGGGCTCTCCTACGAGCAGTACTTC. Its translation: CASSFPTSLQGLSYEQYF.

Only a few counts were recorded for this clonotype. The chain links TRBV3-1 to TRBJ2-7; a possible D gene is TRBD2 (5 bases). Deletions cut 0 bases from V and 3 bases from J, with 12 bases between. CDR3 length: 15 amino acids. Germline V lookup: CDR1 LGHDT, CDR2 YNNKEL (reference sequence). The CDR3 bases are TGTGCCAGCAGCCAAGAGCCGGGGATGGACTACGAGCAGTACTTC. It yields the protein CASSQEPGMDYEQYF.

CDR3 loop: CASSSPGQSSPYF. The CDR3 DNA sequence: TGCGCCAGCAGCTCTCCGGGACAGAGCTCCCCGTACTTC. The chain combines TRBV5-1 with TRBJ2-5; 7 bases line up with TRBD1. Germline loops: CDR1 SGHRS, CDR2 YFSETQ. The trim removed 3 bases at V and 13 bases at J, leaving 12 bases unmatched. The CDR3 is 13 amino acids.

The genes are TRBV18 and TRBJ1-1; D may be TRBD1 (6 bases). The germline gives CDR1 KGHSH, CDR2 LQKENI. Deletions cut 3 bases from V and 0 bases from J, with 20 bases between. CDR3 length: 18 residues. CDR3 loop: CASSPGQYKDFMNTEAFF. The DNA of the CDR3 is TGTGCCAGCTCACCTGGACAGTACAAGGACTTTATGAACACTGAAGCTTTCTTT.

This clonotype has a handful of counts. CDR3 in amino acids: CASSTGTRTDTQYF. CDR3 bases: TGTGCCAGCAGCACCGGGACTCGCACAGATACGCAGTATTTT. The V call is TRBV7-9, the J call TRBJ2-3, with a weak D call TRBD2 (6 bases). CDR3 length equals 14 residues. Trimming removed 5 bases at V and 1 base at J, with 10 bases between. CDR1 SEHNR and CDR2 FQNEAQ come from the germline V gene (reference sequence).

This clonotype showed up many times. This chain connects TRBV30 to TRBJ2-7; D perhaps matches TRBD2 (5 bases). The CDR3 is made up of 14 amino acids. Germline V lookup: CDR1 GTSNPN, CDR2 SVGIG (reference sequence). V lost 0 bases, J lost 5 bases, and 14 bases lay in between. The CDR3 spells CAWSVGGSHDEQYF. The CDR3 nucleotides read TGTGCCTGGAGTGTCGGTGGGAGTCACGACGAGCAGTACTTC. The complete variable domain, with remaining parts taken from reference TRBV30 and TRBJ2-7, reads SQTIHQWPATLVQPVGSPLSLECTVEGTSNPNLYWYRQAAGRGLQLLFYSVGIGQISSEVPQNLSASRPQDRQFILSSKKLLLSDSGFYLCAWSVGGSHDEQYFGPGTRLTVT.

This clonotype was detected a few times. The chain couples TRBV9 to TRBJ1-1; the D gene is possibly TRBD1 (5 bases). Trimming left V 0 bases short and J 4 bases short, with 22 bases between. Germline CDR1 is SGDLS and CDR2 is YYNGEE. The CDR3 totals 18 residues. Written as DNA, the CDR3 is TGTGCCAGCAGCGTAGAGGAGAGTATAGGGGCGTGGAGCACTGAAGCTTTCTTT. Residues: CASSVEESIGAWSTEAFF.

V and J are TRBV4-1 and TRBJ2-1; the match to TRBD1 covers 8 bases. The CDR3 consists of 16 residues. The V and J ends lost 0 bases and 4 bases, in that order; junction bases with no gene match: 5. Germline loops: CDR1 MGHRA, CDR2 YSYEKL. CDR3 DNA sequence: TGCGCCAGCAGCCAAGATCGACAGGGGAAGTACAATGAGCAGTTCTTC. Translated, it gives CASSQDRQGKYNEQFF.

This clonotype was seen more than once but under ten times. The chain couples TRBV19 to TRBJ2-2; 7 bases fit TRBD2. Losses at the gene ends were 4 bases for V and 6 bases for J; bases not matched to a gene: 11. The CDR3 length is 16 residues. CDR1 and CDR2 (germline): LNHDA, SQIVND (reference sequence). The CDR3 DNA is TGTGCCAGTAGTAGGAAGAGTAGCGGGTCTGCCGGGGAGCTGTTTTTT. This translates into CASSRKSSGSAGELFF.

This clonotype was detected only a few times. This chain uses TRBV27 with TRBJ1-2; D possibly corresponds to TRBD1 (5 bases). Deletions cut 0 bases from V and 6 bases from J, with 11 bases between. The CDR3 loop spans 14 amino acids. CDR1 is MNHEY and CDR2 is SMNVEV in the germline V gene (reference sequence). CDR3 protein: CASSLSRGVDGYTF. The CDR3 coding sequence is TGTGCCAGCAGTTTATCCCGGGGGGTAGATGGCTACACCTTC.

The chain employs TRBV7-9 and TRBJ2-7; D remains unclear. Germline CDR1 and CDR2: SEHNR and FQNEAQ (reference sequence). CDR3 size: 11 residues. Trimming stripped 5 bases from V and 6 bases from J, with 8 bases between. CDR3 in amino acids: CASSPVGEQYF. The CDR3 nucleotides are TGTGCCAGCAGCCCAGTGGGCGAGCAGTACTTC.

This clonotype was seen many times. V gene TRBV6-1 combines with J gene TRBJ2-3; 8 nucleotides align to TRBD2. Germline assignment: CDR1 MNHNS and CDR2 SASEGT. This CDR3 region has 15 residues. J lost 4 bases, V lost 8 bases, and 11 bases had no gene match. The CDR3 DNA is TGTGCCAGCCAGGGGTATGCGGGAGGCCCAGATACGCAGTATTTT. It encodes CASQGYAGGPDTQYF.

The CDR3 DNA sequence: TGTGCCAGCAGTTTATTTGGGAACATTCAGTACTTC. Protein product: CASSLFGNIQYF. This chain links TRBV28 with TRBJ2-4, with D uncertain. The CDR3 has 12 residues. With 1 base removed from V and 7 bases from J, the gap between germline ends came to 5 bases. Germline V gene data show CDR1 as MDHEN and CDR2 as SYDVKM.

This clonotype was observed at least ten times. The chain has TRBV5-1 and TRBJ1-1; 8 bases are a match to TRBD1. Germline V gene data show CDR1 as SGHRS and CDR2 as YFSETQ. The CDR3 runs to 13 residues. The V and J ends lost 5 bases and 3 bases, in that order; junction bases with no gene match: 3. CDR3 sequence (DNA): TGCGCCAGCAGACAGGGGGTAGACACTGAAGCTTTCTTT. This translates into CASRQGVDTEAFF.

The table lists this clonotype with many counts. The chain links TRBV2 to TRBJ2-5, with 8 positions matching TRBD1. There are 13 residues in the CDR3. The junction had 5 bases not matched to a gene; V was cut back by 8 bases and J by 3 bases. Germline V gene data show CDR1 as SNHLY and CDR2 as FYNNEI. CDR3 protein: CASLPDREETQYF. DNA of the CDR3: TGTGCCAGCCTCCCGGACAGGGAAGAGACCCAGTACTTC.

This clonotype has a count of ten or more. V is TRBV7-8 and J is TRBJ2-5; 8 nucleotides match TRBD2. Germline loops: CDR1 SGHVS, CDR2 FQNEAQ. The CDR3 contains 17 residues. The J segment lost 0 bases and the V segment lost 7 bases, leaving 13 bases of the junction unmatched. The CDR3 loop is CASNPGLGDLYQETQYF. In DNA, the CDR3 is TGTGCCAGCAACCCGGGACTAGGGGATTTGTACCAAGAGACCCAGTACTTC. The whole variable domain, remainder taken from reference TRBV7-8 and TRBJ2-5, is GAGVSQSPRYKVAKRGQDVALRCDPISGHVSLFWYQQALGQGPEFLTYFQNEAQLDKSGLPSDRFFAERPEGSVSTLKIQRTQQEDSAVYLCASNPGLGDLYQETQYFGPGTRLLVL.